The 3 T cell receptor beta chains reported below all come from one sample, sequenced in a study of Tregs in tolerant kidney transplant recipients. Repertoires were generated with immunoSEQ multiplex PCR, while TCRdb's copy carries only in-frame clones and drops some. The repertoire includes fewer than 80,000 clones, less than 98% of them detected once, and around 0.34% sits in the top ten. Source: Tregs from blood, taken before the transplant. These receptor sequences come from a human donor who received a combined kidney and bone marrow transplant.

This chain links TRBV15 with TRBJ2-3; 7 bases match TRBD2. Germline-derived CDR1 and CDR2 are LNHNV and YYDKDF (reference sequence). This CDR3 has 15 residues. V shed 3 bases, J shed 3 bases, and the junction held 6 bases outside the gene matches. The CDR3: CATSRGGIRTDTQYF. CDR3 bases: TGTGCCACCAGCAGGGGAGGGATAAGGACAGATACGCAGTATTTT.

The gene calls are TRBV6-5 and TRBJ1-5, with D possibly matching TRBD1 (5 bases). The germline V gene encodes CDR1 MNHEY and CDR2 SVGAGI. Trimming pared 3 bases from V and 7 bases from J, leaving 10 bases between. The CDR3 contains 13 residues. The CDR3 DNA is TGTGCCAGCAGTTATCGGGGGGAGCAGCCCCAGCATTTT. Protein product: CASSYRGEQPQHF.

The V gene is TRBV20-1, the J gene TRBJ2-1, with D hard to call. The germline CDR1 and CDR2 sequences are DFQATT and SNEGSKA (reference sequence). This CDR3 has 11 amino acids. V lost 3 bases and J lost 10, with 10 bases in between. The CDR3 sequence is CSASHSREQFF. The CDR3, as DNA: TGCAGTGCTAGCCATAGCCGCGAGCAGTTCTTC.